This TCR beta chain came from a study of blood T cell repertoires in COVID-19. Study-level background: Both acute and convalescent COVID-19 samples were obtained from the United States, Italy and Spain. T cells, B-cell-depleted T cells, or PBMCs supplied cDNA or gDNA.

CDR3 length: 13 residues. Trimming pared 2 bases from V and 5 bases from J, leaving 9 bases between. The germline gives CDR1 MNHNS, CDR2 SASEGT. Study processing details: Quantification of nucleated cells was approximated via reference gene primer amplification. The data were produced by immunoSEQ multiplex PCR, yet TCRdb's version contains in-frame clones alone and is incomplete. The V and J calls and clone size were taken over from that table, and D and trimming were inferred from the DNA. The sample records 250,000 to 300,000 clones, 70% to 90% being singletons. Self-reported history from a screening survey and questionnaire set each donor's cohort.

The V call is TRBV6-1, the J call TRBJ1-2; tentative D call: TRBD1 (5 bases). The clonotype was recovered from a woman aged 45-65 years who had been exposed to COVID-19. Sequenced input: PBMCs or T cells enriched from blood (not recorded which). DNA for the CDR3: TGTGCCAGCAGTGAAAGGGACTTTTATGGCTACACCTTC. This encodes CASSERDFYGYTF.